The 27 T cell receptor beta chains listed next were all sequenced from one sample in a study of T cells in Graves' hyperthyroidism and ophthalmopathy. Amplified TCR beta CDR3 regions came from RNA transcripts. First-round RT-PCR of the TCR CDR3 relied on the HTBI primer set. TCRdb redid the calling of the multiplex PCR reads with MiXCR, one entry per CDR3 protein. The repertoire consists of about 560,000 distinct CDR3 sequences, with 16% occurring once and the leading ten covering about 20%. The specimen was blood. All receptors derive from a woman aged 18-29 years with Graves' hyperthyroidism.

A note on this clonotype: This may come from a read error, since a much larger clone is one base off. The J gene is TRBJ2-7, the V gene TRBV20-1; no definite D call. The germline gives CDR1 DFQATT, CDR2 SNEGSKA (reference sequence). The CDR3 contains 14 residues. CDR3 sequence: CSASWGPGRYERYF. CDR3 coding DNA: TGCAGTGCTAGTTGGGGTCCAGGACGTTACGAGCGGTACTTC.

This chain uses TRBV5-8 with TRBJ2-7; 7 bases fit TRBD1. The assigned J gene may be wrong: the sequence end matches TRBJ2-1 better. The germline CDR1 and CDR2 sequences are SGHTS and YDEGEE. CDR3 size: 15 residues. The DNA for the CDR3 is TGTGCCAGCAGCTTGGCCCCGACAGGGTCCTACGAGCAGTTCTTC. Its translation is CASSLAPTGSYEQFF.

This sequence joins TRBV5-5 and TRBJ2-1; D remains ambiguous. This CDR3 has 15 amino acids. Between the trimmed V and J ends, which lost 3 bases and 0 bases, there was a span of 10 bases. Germline CDR1 and CDR2: SGHKS and YYEKEE (reference sequence). This CDR3 reads CASSSQASSYNEQFF. The CDR3 bases are TGTGCCAGCAGCTCCCAGGCCAGCTCCTACAATGAGCAGTTCTTC.

This clonotype was detected many times. The chain carries TRBV12-3 or TRBV12-4 and TRBJ1-1, with 7 bases lining up with TRBD1. The CDR3 totals 19 residues. With V trimmed by 3 bases and J by 9 bases, 25 bases remained unmatched. CDR3 loop: CASSLLGWRADDRDGKAFF. In DNA form, the CDR3 reads TGTGCCAGCAGTTTGCTAGGGTGGAGGGCCGATGACAGGGACGGAAAAGCTTTCTTT.

This clonotype has ten or more counts. The rearrangement uses TRBV28 and TRBJ1-1, with D maybe TRBD1 (5 bases). Germline assignment: CDR1 MDHEN and CDR2 SYDVKM. Trimming removed 2 bases from V and 11 bases from J, with 12 bases in between. CDR3 length equals 12 residues. CDR3 nucleotide sequence: TGTGCCAGCAGTTTACCCCTTCGGGGCGCTTTCTTT. Its translation: CASSLPLRGAFF.

This clonotype showed up many times. The gene calls are TRBV30 and TRBJ2-1; D possibly matches TRBD1 or TRBD2 (5 bases each). CDR1 and CDR2 from the germline V gene are GTSNPN and SVGIG (reference sequence). This CDR3 is built from 13 residues. Trimming took off 1 base at V and 9 bases at J, with 13 bases between the two ends. CDR3 DNA: TGTGCCTGGAGTGGAAGTGATGGGGGTGAGCAGTTCTTC. Residues: CAWSGSDGGEQFF.

CDR3 in DNA: TGTGCCAGCAGTTACTCGAGCTACGGGACAGGTTATGGCTACACCTTC. Its protein product is CASSYSSYGTGYGYTF. The chain links TRBV6-2 or TRBV6-3 to TRBJ1-2; 8 positions match TRBD1. CDR3 length: 16 residues. The germline V gene has CDR1 MNHEY and CDR2 SVGEGT. Unmatched junction bases numbered 8, after V lost 0 bases and J lost 5 bases.

This clonotype came up many times. CDR3 region: CASSSLMVAGDTQYF. The DNA of the CDR3 is TGTGCCAGCAGTTCCCTCATGGTAGCAGGAGATACGCAGTATTTT. This chain connects TRBV12-3 or TRBV12-4 to TRBJ2-3; D is unclear. Trimming took 4 bases from V and 5 from J, leaving 16 bases between them. The CDR3 consists of 15 residues.

This clonotype was counted many times. This chain links TRBV11-2 with TRBJ2-3; 9 bases line up with TRBD1. Germline trimming cut 4 bases from V and 4 bases from J; bases unmatched to any gene: 9. This CDR3 is built from 16 residues. Per the germline V gene, CDR1 is SGHAT and CDR2 is FQNNGV. The CDR3 loop is CASSWGGQGRSDTQYF. DNA for the CDR3: TGTGCCAGCAGCTGGGGTGGACAGGGGAGATCAGATACGCAGTATTTT.

This clonotype has more than one count but fewer than ten. This chain uses TRBV11-2 with TRBJ2-1; the D is unclear. This CDR3 region has 13 residues. V lost 4 bases, J lost 6 bases, and 10 bases lay in between. In germline, CDR1 is SGHAT, CDR2 FQNNGV. The CDR3 protein is CASSSGPANEQFF. The CDR3 DNA reads as TGTGCCAGCAGCTCCGGCCCGGCCAATGAGCAGTTCTTC.

The rearrangement links TRBV18 to TRBJ2-1; TRBD2 matches 12 bases. CDR1 is KGHSH, CDR2 LQKENI, per germline. The CDR3 spans 14 residues. Unmatched junction bases numbered 0, after V lost 5 bases and J lost 4 bases. CDR3 nucleotides: TGTGCCAGCTCAACTAGCGGGGGGTACAATGAGCAGTTCTTC. Amino acids: CASSTSGGYNEQFF.

This rearrangement joins TRBV27 to TRBJ2-1, with TRBD2 identical over 8 bases. The V gene's germline CDR1 is MNHEY and CDR2 SMNVEV (reference sequence). V dropped 8 bases and J dropped 1; count of bases not matched to a gene: 4. The CDR3 consists of 14 residues. The CDR3 DNA reads TGTGCCAGCGGGAGCGGGAGATCCTACAATGAGCAGTTCTTC. This gives the protein CASGSGRSYNEQFF.

For this clonotype: Germline is not matched at one junction end, which may reflect a read error. This rearrangement joins TRBV4-2 to TRBJ2-5; possible D gene TRBD1, 6 bases. This CDR3 is 14 amino acids long. Per germline, CDR1 LGHNA and CDR2 YNFKEQ. The CDR3 protein is CASSHSGGRETQYF. CDR3 coding DNA: TGTGCTAGCAGCCACTCTGGGGGCCGGGAGACCCAGTACTTC.

The genes are TRBV6-1 and TRBJ2-3, with 13 positions matching TRBD2. CDR1 is MNHNS and CDR2 is SASEGT in the germline V gene. Germline trimming cut 6 bases from V and 1 base from J; bases unmatched to any gene: 7. The CDR3 contains 17 residues. The CDR3 spells CASSSVTSGGGTDTQYF. Written as DNA, the CDR3 is TGTGCCAGCAGCTCCGTTACTAGCGGGGGGGGCACAGATACGCAGTATTTT.

The chain is built from TRBV24-1 and TRBJ1-5, with 8 bases fitting TRBD1. The CDR3 loop spans 15 amino acids. CDR1 and CDR2 from the germline V gene are KGHDR and SFDVKD. The V gene end was trimmed by 9 bases and the J gene end by 0 bases; junction bases not matched to a gene: 6. The CDR3 loop is CATPSTGDSNQPQHF. As DNA, the CDR3 is TGTGCCACCCCATCGACAGGGGATAGCAATCAGCCCCAGCATTTT.

The chain uses TRBV10-3 and TRBJ1-3; 8 bases are shared with TRBD1. The germline V gene encodes CDR1 ENHRY and CDR2 SYGVKD. The CDR3 extends over 14 amino acids. The J segment lost 0 bases and the V segment lost 6 bases, leaving 1 base of the junction unmatched. CDR3 DNA sequence: TGTGCCATCAGGGGACAGGACTCTGGAAACACCATATATTTT. The encoded protein is CAIRGQDSGNTIYF.

The chain employs TRBV7-9 and TRBJ2-5, with unresolved D. The germline gives CDR1 SEHNR, CDR2 FQNEAQ (reference sequence). The CDR3 has 12 amino acids. The V end was cut by 5 bases, the J end by 4 bases, with 8 bases between. In DNA form, the CDR3 reads TGTGCCAGCAGCCGACTGGGAGAGACCCAGTACTTC. Amino acids: CASSRLGETQYF.

The chain is built from TRBV10-3 and TRBJ1-6; maybe TRBD1 (6 bases). CDR1 ENHRY and CDR2 SYGVKD come from the germline V gene. Deletions cut 9 bases from V and 8 bases from J, with 14 bases between. This CDR3 spans 13 amino acids. CDR3 nucleotide sequence: TGTGCCATAAAAAGGACAGCCGATTCACCCCTCCACTTT. Amino acid sequence: CAIKRTADSPLHF.

V is TRBV12-3 or TRBV12-4 and J is TRBJ2-2, with 12 bases matching TRBD2. Unmatched junction bases numbered 7, after V lost 2 bases and J lost 6 bases. CDR3 length: 17 amino acids. The CDR3 region is CASSLIRLAGVAGELFF. DNA for the CDR3: TGTGCCAGCAGTTTAATCCGACTAGCGGGGGTCGCCGGGGAGCTGTTTTTT.

The rearrangement joins TRBV24-1 to TRBJ2-1; 15 nucleotides line up with TRBD2. The CDR3 consists of 18 residues. From germline, CDR1 is KGHDR and CDR2 SFDVKD. V lost 4 bases and J lost 7; bases outside the gene matches: 10. The DNA of the CDR3 is TGTGCCACCAGTGACCCCGGACTAGCGGGGGGGCCCTGGAATGAGCAGTTCTTC. This encodes CATSDPGLAGGPWNEQFF.

This clonotype was detected many times. J is TRBJ2-7 and V is TRBV7-2; 11 bases fit TRBD1. The J segment lost 3 bases and the V segment lost 1 base, leaving 5 bases of the junction unmatched. The V gene's germline CDR1 is SGHTA and CDR2 FQGNSA. CDR3 length equals 16 residues. The chain's CDR3 is CASSLVSGTGGYEQYF. The CDR3 DNA reads as TGTGCCAGCAGCTTAGTTTCCGGGACAGGGGGCTACGAGCAGTACTTC.

This clonotype was detected only a few times. The V call is TRBV19, the J call TRBJ1-2; no firm D call. V lost 0 bases and J 5 bases, leaving 10 bases between the germline ends. The length of the CDR3 is 14 residues. CDR1 is LNHDA and CDR2 is SQIVND in the germline V gene (reference sequence). CDR3 amino acids: CASSIDRGEYGYTF. For the CDR3, the DNA is TGTGCCAGTAGTATAGATCGAGGAGAGTATGGCTACACCTTC.

The chain recombines TRBV5-1 with TRBJ2-3; no clear D gene. Per germline, CDR1 SGHRS and CDR2 YFSETQ. V was pared by 6 bases and J by 5 bases, with 19 bases between. The CDR3 length is 15 residues. The CDR3 DNA follows: TGCGCCAGCACCGAGCGAGCCACACCGGAAGATACGCAGTATTTT. Translated, it gives CASTERATPEDTQYF.

As for this clonotype: A much larger clone differs by one base, so this may be a read error. The conserved final phenylalanine or tryptophan is absent from the CDR3, which likely points to a read error. V usage is TRBV20-1 and J usage is TRBJ1-1; 7 positions match TRBD1. With 6 bases clipped from V and 3 bases from J, the junction kept 7 bases outside the gene matches. Looked up from germline, CDR1 is DFQATT and CDR2 is SNEGSKA (reference sequence). The CDR3 runs to 13 residues. CDR3: CSANKQGYTEAFS. Here the CDR3 DNA reads TGCAGTGCCAACAAACAGGGGTACACTGAAGCTTTCTCT.

The chain combines TRBV12-3 or TRBV12-4 with TRBJ2-1; D is uncertain. The CDR3 runs 15 residues. The V end lost 4 bases, the J end lost 2 bases, and 12 bases lay between the germline ends. CDR3 residues: CASSSKSVTYNEQFF. CDR3 bases: TGTGCCAGCAGTTCCAAGTCGGTCACCTACAATGAGCAGTTCTTC.

This sequence joins TRBV7-2 and TRBJ2-3; no clear D. This CDR3 comprises 15 residues. Germline values: CDR1 SGHTA, CDR2 FQGNSA. V gave up 5 bases and J gave up 1 base, with 13 bases separating them. The CDR3 nucleotides are TGTGCCAGCAGCCTGCTCCAGCTGCGCACAGATACGCAGTATTTT. It yields the protein CASSLLQLRTDTQYF.

The V gene is TRBV28, the J gene TRBJ2-1, with 12 bases fitting TRBD2. Trimming cost V 7 bases and J 9 bases; bases outside gene matches: 7. The length of the CDR3 is 14 residues. CDR1 is MDHEN and CDR2 is SYDVKM in the germline V gene. CDR3 loop: CASTRLAGVSEQFF. The CDR3 DNA reads TGTGCCAGCACACGACTAGCGGGAGTTTCTGAGCAGTTCTTC.